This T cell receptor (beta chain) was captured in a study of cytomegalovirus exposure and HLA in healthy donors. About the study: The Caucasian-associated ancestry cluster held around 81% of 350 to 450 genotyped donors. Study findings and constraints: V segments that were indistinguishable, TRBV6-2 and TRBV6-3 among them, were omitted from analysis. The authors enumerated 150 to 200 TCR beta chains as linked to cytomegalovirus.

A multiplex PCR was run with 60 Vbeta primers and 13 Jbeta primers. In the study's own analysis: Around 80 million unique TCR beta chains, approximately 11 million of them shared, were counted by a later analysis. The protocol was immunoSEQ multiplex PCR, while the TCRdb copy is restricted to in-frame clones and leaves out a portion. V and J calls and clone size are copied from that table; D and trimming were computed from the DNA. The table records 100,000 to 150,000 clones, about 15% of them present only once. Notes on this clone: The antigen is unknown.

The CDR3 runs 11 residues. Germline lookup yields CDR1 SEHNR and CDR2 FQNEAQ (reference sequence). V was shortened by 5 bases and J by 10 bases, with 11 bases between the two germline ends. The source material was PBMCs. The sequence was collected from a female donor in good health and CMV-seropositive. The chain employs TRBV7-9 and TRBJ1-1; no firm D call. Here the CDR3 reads CASSDFDGAFF. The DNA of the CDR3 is TGTGCCAGCAGCGACTTCGACGGAGCTTTCTTT.